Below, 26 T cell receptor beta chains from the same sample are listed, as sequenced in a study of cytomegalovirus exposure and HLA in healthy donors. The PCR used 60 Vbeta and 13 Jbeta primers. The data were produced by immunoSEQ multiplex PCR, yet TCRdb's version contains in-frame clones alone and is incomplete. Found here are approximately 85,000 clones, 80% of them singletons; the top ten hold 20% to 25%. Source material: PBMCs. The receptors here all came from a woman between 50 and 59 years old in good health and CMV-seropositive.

CDR3 sequence: CASSLLTGGTGELFF. The CDR3 DNA follows: TGCGCCAGCAGCTTGCTGACAGGGGGTACCGGGGAGCTGTTTTTT. The J gene is TRBJ2-2, the V gene TRBV5-1, with 9 bases that match TRBD1. The ends lost 1 base at V and 5 bases at J; junction bases unmatched: 3. Germline CDR1 reads SGHRS; CDR2 reads YFSETQ. The CDR3 runs 15 residues.

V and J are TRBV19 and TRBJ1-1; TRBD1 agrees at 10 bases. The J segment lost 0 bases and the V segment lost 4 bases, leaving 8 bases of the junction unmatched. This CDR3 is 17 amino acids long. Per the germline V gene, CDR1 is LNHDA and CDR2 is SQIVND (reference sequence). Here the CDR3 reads CASSTTGGVRVNTEAFF. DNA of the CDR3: TGTGCCAGTAGTACGACAGGGGGCGTAAGAGTGAACACTGAAGCTTTCTTT. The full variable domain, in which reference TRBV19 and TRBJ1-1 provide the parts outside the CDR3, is DGGITQSPKYLFRKEGQNVTLSCEQNLNHDAMYWYRQDPGQGLRLIYYSQIVNDFQKGDIAEGYSVSREKKESFPLTVTSAQKNPTAFYLCASSTTGGVRVNTEAFFGQGTRLTVV.

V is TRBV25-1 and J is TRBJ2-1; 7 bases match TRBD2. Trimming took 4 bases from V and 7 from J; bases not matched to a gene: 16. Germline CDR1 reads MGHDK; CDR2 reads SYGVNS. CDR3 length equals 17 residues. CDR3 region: CASSAPGRTLGGNEQFF. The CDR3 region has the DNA TGTGCCAGCAGTGCCCCGGGACGGACTCTCGGGGGGAATGAGCAGTTCTTC.

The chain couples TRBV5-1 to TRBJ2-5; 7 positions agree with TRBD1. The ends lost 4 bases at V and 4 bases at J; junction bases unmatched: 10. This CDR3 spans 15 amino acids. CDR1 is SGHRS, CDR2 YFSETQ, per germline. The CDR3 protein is CASSPAAGQVETQYF. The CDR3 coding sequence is TGCGCCAGCAGCCCCGCAGCAGGACAGGTAGAGACCCAGTACTTC. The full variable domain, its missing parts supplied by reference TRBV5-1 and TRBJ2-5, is KAGVTQTPRYLIKTRGQQVTLSCSPISGHRSVSWYQQTPGQGLQFLFEYFSETQRNKGNFPGRFSGRQFSNSRSEMNVSTLELGDSALYLCASSPAAGQVETQYFGPGTRLLVL.

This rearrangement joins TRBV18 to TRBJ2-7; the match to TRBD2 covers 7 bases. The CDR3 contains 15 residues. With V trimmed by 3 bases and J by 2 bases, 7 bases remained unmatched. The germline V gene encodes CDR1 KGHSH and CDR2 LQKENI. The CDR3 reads CASSPSRGDTYEQYF. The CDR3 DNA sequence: TGTGCCAGCTCACCGAGTCGGGGGGATACCTACGAGCAGTACTTC.

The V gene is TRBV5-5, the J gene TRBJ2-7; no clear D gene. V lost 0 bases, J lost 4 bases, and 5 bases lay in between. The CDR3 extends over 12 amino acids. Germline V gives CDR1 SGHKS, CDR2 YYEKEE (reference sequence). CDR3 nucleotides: TGTGCCAGCAGCTTGGTTTCTTACGAGCAGTACTTC. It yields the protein CASSLVSYEQYF.

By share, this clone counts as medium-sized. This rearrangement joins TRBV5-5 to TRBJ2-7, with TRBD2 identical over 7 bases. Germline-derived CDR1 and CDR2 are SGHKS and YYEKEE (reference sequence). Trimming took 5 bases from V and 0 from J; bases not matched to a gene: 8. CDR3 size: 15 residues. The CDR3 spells CASRVGSGNSYEQYV. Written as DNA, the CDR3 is TGTGCCAGCAGAGTCGGCAGCGGGAACTCCTACGAGCAGTACGTC.

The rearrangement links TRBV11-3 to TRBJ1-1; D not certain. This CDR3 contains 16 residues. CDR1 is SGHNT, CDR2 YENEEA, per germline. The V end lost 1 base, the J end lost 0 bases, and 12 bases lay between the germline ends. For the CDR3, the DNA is TGTGCCAGCAGCTTAGGAGGCGCGGAGCTGAACACTGAAGCTTTCTTT. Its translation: CASSLGGAELNTEAFF.

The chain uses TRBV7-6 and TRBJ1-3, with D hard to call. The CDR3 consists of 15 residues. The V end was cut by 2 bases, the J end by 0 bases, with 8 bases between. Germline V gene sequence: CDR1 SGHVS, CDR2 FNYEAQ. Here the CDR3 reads CASSLQPVSGNTIYF. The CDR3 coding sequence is TGTGCCAGCAGCTTACAACCGGTCTCTGGAAACACCATATATTTT.

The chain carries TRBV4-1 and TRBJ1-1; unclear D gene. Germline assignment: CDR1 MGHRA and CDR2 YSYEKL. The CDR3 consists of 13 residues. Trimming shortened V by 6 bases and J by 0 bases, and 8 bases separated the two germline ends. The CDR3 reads CASRSVMNTEAFF. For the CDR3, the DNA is TGCGCCAGCAGGTCAGTCATGAACACTGAAGCTTTCTTT.

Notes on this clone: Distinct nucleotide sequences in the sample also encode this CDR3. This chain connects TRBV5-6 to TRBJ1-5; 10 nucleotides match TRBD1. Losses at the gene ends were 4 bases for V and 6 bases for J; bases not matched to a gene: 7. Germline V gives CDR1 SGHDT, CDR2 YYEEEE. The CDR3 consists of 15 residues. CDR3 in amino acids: CASSQTGTGVQPQHF. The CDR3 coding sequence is TGTGCCAGCAGCCAGACCGGGACAGGGGTTCAGCCCCAGCATTTT.

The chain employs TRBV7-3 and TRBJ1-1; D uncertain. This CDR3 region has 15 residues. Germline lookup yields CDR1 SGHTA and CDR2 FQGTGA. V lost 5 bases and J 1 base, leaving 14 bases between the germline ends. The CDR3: CASSPRGVRNTEAFF. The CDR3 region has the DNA TGTGCCAGCAGCCCCCGGGGAGTGCGGAACACTGAAGCTTTCTTT.

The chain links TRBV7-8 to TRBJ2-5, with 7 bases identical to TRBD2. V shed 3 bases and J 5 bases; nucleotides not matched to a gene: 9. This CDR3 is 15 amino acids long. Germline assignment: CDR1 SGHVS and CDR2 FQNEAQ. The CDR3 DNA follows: TGTGCCAGCAGCTTGGGGGGGAGCGGTTTGGAGACCCAGTACTTC. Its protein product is CASSLGGSGLETQYF.

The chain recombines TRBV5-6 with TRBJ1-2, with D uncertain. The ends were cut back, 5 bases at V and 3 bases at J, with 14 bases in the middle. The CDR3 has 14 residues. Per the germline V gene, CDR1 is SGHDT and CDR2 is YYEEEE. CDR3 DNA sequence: TGTGCCAGCAGTTTAGGAGGGCGCCACTATGGCTACACCTTC. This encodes CASSLGGRHYGYTF.

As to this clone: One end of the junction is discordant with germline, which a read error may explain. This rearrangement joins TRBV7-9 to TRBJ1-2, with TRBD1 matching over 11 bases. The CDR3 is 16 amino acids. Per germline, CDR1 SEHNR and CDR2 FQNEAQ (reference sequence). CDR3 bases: TGTTCCAGCAGCCCCGGACAGGGGGCGTACTGGTCTGGCTACACCTTC. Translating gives CSSSPGQGAYWSGYTF. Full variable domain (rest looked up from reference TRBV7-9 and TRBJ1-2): DTGVSQNPRHKITKRGQNVTFRCDPISEHNRLYWYRQTLGQGPEFLTYFQNEAQLEKSRLLSDRFSAERPKGSFSTLEIQRTEQGDSAMYLCSSSPGQGAYWSGYTFGSGTRLTVV.

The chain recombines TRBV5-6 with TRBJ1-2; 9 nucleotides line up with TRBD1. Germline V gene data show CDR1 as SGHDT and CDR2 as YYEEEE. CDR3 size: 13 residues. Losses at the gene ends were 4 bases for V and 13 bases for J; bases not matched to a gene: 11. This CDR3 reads CASSLSVGTGCTF. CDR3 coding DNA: TGTGCCAGCAGCCTGAGTGTGGGGACAGGGTGCACCTTC.

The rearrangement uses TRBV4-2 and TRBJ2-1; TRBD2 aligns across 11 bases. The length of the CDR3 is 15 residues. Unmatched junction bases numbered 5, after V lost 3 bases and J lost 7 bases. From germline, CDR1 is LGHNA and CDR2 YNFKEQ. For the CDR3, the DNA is TGTGCCAGCAGCCACCCTAGCGGGGGGAGAAATGAGCAGTTCTTC. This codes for CASSHPSGGRNEQFF.

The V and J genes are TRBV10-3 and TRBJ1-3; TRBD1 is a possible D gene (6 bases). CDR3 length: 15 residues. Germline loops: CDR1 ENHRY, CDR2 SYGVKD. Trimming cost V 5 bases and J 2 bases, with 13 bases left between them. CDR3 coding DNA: TGTGCCATCAGTCAGACGGACAGCACTGGAAACACCATATATTTT. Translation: CAISQTDSTGNTIYF.

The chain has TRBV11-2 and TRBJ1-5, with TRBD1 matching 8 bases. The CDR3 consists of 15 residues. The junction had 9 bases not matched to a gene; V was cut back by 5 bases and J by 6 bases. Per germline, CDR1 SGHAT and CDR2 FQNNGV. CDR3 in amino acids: CASSRGQGGFQPQHF. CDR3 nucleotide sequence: TGTGCCAGCAGCCGCGGACAGGGAGGGTTTCAGCCCCAGCATTTT. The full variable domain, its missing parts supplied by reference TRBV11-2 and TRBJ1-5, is EAGVAQSPRYKIIEKRQSVAFWCNPISGHATLYWYQQILGQGPKLLIQFQNNGVVDDSQLPKDRFSAERLKGVDSTLKIQPAKLEDSAVYLCASSRGQGGFQPQHFGDGTRLSIL.

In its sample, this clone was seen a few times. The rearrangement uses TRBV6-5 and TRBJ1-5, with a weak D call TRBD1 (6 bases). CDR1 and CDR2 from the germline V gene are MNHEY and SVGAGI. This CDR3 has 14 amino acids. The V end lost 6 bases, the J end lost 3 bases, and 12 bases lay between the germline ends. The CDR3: CASRPGQNNQPQHF. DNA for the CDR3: TGTGCCAGCAGACCCGGACAGAACAATCAGCCCCAGCATTTT.

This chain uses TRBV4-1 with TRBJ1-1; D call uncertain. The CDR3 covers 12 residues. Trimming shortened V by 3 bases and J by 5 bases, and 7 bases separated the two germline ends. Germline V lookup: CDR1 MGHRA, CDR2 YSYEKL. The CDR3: CASSQELTEAFF. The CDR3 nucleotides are TGCGCCAGCAGCCAGGAGCTGACTGAAGCTTTCTTT.

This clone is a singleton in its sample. The CDR3 sequence: CASSFYSTGGIQNTGELFF. The CDR3 DNA is TGTGCCAGCAGCTTTTATAGTACAGGGGGCATTCAGAACACCGGGGAGCTGTTTTTT. The chain employs TRBV7-6 and TRBJ2-2, with 9 bases that match TRBD1. CDR1 and CDR2 from the germline V gene are SGHVS and FNYEAQ. V shed 3 bases and J 1 base; nucleotides not matched to a gene: 12. CDR3 length equals 19 residues. The full variable domain, in which reference TRBV7-6 and TRBJ2-2 provide the parts outside the CDR3, is GAGVSQSPRYKVTKRGQDVALRCDPISGHVSLYWYRQALGQGPEFLTYFNYEAQQDKSGLPNDRFSAERPEGSISTLTIQRTEQRDSAMYRCASSFYSTGGIQNTGELFFGEGSRLTVL.

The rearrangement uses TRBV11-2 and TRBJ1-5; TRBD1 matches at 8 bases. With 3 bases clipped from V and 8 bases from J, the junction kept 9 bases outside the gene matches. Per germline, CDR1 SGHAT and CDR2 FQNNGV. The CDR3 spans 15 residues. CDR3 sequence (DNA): TGTGCCAGCAGCTTTGGCAGGGGGCCCTCAGAGCCCCAGCATTTT. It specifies CASSFGRGPSEPQHF.

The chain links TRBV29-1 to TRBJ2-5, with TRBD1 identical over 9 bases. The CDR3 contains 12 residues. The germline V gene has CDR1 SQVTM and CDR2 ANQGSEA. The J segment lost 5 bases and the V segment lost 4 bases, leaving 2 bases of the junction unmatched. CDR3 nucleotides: TGCAGCGTTGGTGGGACAGGGGAGACCCAGTACTTC. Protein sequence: CSVGGTGETQYF.

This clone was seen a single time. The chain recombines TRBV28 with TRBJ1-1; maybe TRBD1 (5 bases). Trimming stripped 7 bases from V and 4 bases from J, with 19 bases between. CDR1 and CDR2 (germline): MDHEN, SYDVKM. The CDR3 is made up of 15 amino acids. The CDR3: CASTRGGGTVTEAFF. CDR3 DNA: TGTGCCAGCACCCGAGGCGGGGGGACGGTCACTGAAGCTTTCTTT.

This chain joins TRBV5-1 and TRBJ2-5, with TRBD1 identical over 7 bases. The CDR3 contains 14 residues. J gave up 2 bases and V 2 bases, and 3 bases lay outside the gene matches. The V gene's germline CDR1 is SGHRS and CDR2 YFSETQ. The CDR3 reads CASSFGTVQETQYF. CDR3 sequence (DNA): TGCGCCAGCAGCTTCGGGACAGTGCAAGAGACCCAGTACTTC.